These 14 T cell receptor beta chains were all obtained from the same sample, sequenced in a study of cytomegalovirus exposure and HLA in healthy donors. The repertoire was sequenced with immunoSEQ multiplex PCR; TCRdb's copy has only in-frame clones and lacks some. The profile shows about 280,000 clones, 65% to 90% of them singletons. The sample was PBMCs. These receptors all stem from a woman younger than 30 in good health and CMV-seronegative.

This rearrangement joins TRBV5-4 to TRBJ2-5, with TRBD1 as a possible D gene (6 bases). Germline CDR1 is SGHNT and CDR2 is YYREEE (reference sequence). CDR3 length: 14 amino acids. Trimming stripped 0 bases from V and 3 bases from J, with 9 bases between. CDR3 in amino acids: CASSLVPGEETQYF. In DNA form, the CDR3 reads TGTGCCAGCAGCTTGGTTCCAGGGGAAGAGACCCAGTACTTC.

The V gene is TRBV5-1, the J gene TRBJ1-1; TRBD1 aligns across 8 bases. CDR1 and CDR2 (germline): SGHRS, YFSETQ. V was clipped by 4 bases and J by 1 base; unmatched bases: 6. The CDR3 is 15 residues long. CDR3 nucleotides: TGCGCCAGCAGCCACAGGGGGTTTGGGAACACTGAAGCTTTCTTT. Residues: CASSHRGFGNTEAFF.

The V gene is TRBV27, the J gene TRBJ2-7; 7 positions agree with TRBD1. V was clipped by 5 bases and J by 4 bases; unmatched bases: 11. Germline V gene sequence: CDR1 MNHEY, CDR2 SMNVEV (reference sequence). The CDR3 extends over 15 amino acids. The CDR3 DNA follows: TGTGCCAGCAGTCCGGGCGACAGGGTCGGGTACGAGCAGTACTTC. As protein: CASSPGDRVGYEQYF.

The chain couples TRBV5-1 to TRBJ2-1, with a possible D match to TRBD1 (5 bases). Germline loops: CDR1 SGHRS, CDR2 YFSETQ. Between the trimmed V and J ends, which lost 2 bases and 5 bases, there was a span of 8 bases. The CDR3 consists of 13 residues. Here the CDR3 reads CASSLSTDNEQFF. Here the CDR3 DNA reads TGCGCCAGCAGCTTATCGACAGACAATGAGCAGTTCTTC.

DNA for the CDR3: TGTGCCAGCAGTTACCCAAGCGGGGTCAGGTACGAGCAGTACTTC. This encodes CASSYPSGVRYEQYF. J is TRBJ2-7 and V is TRBV6-6; 7 nucleotides line up with TRBD2. The germline V gene has CDR1 MNHNY and CDR2 SVGAGI (reference sequence). V shed 2 bases and J 4 bases; nucleotides not matched to a gene: 8. This CDR3 is built from 15 residues.

The V and J genes are TRBV7-2 and TRBJ2-7; tentatively, D is TRBD2 (5 bases). Germline loops: CDR1 SGHTA, CDR2 FQGNSA. The CDR3 is 12 amino acids. V was shortened by 5 bases and J by 4 bases, with 9 bases between the two germline ends. The CDR3 sequence is CASSPSGYEQYF. The CDR3 region has the DNA TGTGCCAGCAGCCCGAGCGGTTACGAGCAGTACTTC.

V usage is TRBV5-1 and J usage is TRBJ2-5, with 9 bases identical to TRBD1. The germline CDR1 and CDR2 sequences are SGHRS and YFSETQ. Trimming took 3 bases from V and 1 from J; bases not matched to a gene: 16. CDR3 length: 19 amino acids. In DNA, the CDR3 is TGCGCCAGCAGCTCCAATGGGGACAGGGAATCGGGCCCCCAAGAGACCCAGTACTTC. This encodes CASSSNGDRESGPQETQYF.

This chain uses TRBV6-6 with TRBJ1-2; D perhaps matches TRBD1 (5 bases). CDR3 size: 13 residues. Trimming shortened V by 6 bases and J by 4 bases, and 12 bases separated the two germline ends. Germline V gene data show CDR1 as MNHNY and CDR2 as SVGAGI (reference sequence). This chain's CDR3 is CASRAGAVYGYTF. CDR3 sequence (DNA): TGTGCCAGCAGGGCTGGGGCGGTCTATGGCTACACCTTC.

The chain combines TRBV18 with TRBJ2-1; unclear D gene. The germline CDR1 and CDR2 sequences are KGHSH and LQKENI. V was trimmed by 4 bases and J by 5 bases, leaving 9 bases between them. The CDR3 totals 13 residues. This chain's CDR3 is CASSLTSDNEQFF. The DNA of the CDR3 is TGTGCCAGCTCACTTACGTCGGACAATGAGCAGTTCTTC.

The chain has TRBV4-2 and TRBJ1-1, with D possibly matching TRBD1 (5 bases). Trimming stripped 8 bases from V and 1 base from J, with 14 bases between. Germline V lookup: CDR1 LGHNA, CDR2 YNFKEQ. The CDR3 runs to 14 residues. CDR3 loop: CASVYSGRNTEAFF. The CDR3, as DNA: TGTGCCAGCGTCTACTCAGGGCGGAACACTGAAGCTTTCTTT.

This clone was seen just once. The V gene is TRBV9, the J gene TRBJ2-5; no definite D call. The germline gives CDR1 SGDLS, CDR2 YYNGEE. CDR3 length: 15 residues. V lost 0 bases to trimming and J lost 5 bases, with 14 bases between them. Here the CDR3 reads CASSVAPGPSETQYF. CDR3 coding DNA: TGTGCCAGCAGCGTAGCCCCGGGTCCAAGCGAGACCCAGTACTTC.

The rearrangement uses TRBV28 and TRBJ1-6; TRBD1 matches 8 bases. Unmatched junction bases numbered 7, after V lost 5 bases and J lost 10 bases. The CDR3 has 14 amino acids. The germline V gene encodes CDR1 MDHEN and CDR2 SYDVKM. CDR3 amino acids: CASSNGQGRSPLHF. As DNA, the CDR3 is TGTGCCAGCAGTAACGGACAGGGACGCTCACCCCTCCACTTT.

The V gene is TRBV4-3, the J gene TRBJ2-5, with D possibly being TRBD1 (5 bases). Trimming pared 0 bases from V and 1 base from J, leaving 6 bases between. CDR3 length: 14 amino acids. Germline CDR1 reads LGHNA; CDR2 reads YSLEER. Here the CDR3 DNA reads TGCGCCAGCAGCCAAGAGGACACCCAAGAGACCCAGTACTTC. Translating gives CASSQEDTQETQYF.

The chain has TRBV5-6 and TRBJ2-7; TRBD2 might be the D (6 bases). This CDR3 is built from 17 residues. The germline V gene has CDR1 SGHDT and CDR2 YYEEEE. V lost 0 bases and J lost 3, with 19 bases in between. The chain's CDR3 is CASSLASAGTVRYEQYF. In nucleotides, the CDR3 is TGTGCCAGCAGCTTGGCCTCTGCGGGGACGGTCCGCTACGAGCAGTACTTC.